Listed below are T cell receptor beta chains from one sample, sequenced in a study of CD8 T cells in Susac syndrome. TCRdb independently ran MiXCR on the immunoSEQ multiplex PCR reads; one entry per CDR3 protein. Of 190,000 or so distinct CDR3 sequences in the sample, 95% are singletons; the top ten hold around 0.08%. The sample comprised CD4+ T cells from PBMCs. The receptors come from a human donor with multiple sclerosis. CDR3s include the opening cysteine and the closing phenylalanine or tryptophan. The D gene is left open where the match is weak. Some rows have no size entry. The others give once, few or many, or a class for an expanded clone.

>.|TRBV18|.|TRBJ2-5
TGTGCCAGCTCACCCGCTGAAAGGCAAGAGACCCAGTACTTC
CASSPAERQETQYF
>.|TRBV7-9|once|TRBJ1-4
TGTGCCAGCAGCTTAGAGGGTGAAAAACTGTTTTTT
CASSLEGEKLFF
>.|TRBV5-4|.|TRBJ2-7
TGTGCCAGCAGCTTGGTTGGGGCCCGGGGGGCAGGAGAGCAGTACTTC
CASSLVGARGAGEQYF
>.|TRBV27|once|TRBJ1-5
TGTGCCAGCAGTCCTAGACAGCTAGGTCAGCCCCAGCATTTT
CASSPRQLGQPQHF
>TRBD1|TRBV29-1|.|TRBJ2-1
TGCAGCGTTGAAGTACCCCGACAGGGCGGCAATGAGCAGTTCTTC
CSVEVPRQGGNEQFF
>.|TRBV30|once|TRBJ2-3
TGTGCCTGGAGTGCCGATAGCTGGACGCAGTATTTT
CAWSADSWTQYF
>TRBD1|TRBV19|.|TRBJ1-3
TGTGCCAGCACACAGGGGTCCGGAAACACCATATATTTT
CASTQGSGNTIYF
>.|TRBV9|.|TRBJ2-1
TGTGCCAGCAGCACACCTCGGGGCAATGAGCAGTTCTTC
CASSTPRGNEQFF
>TRBD2|TRBV20-1|.|TRBJ2-5
TGCAGTGCTAGAGACGCTAGCGGGGAGACCCAGTACTTC
CSARDASGETQYF
>.|TRBV29-1|.|TRBJ2-1
TGCAGCGTACCCGGGCGGGCGAGCTCCTACAATGAGCAGTTCTTC
CSVPGRASSYNEQFF
>.|TRBV20-1|.|TRBJ2-2
TGCAGTGCTAGATCCGCCCCGAACACCGGGGAGCTGTTTTTT
CSARSAPNTGELFF
>TRBD2|TRBV7-3|.|TRBJ2-1
TGTGCCAGCAGCCGAGAGGTAGCGGGGGACAATGAGCAGTTCTTC
CASSREVAGDNEQFF
>.|TRBV4-1|.|TRBJ2-2
TGCGCCAGCAGCCAAGCCCCCGGGACCGGGGAGCTGTTTTTT
CASSQAPGTGELFF
>.|TRBV9|.|TRBJ2-5
TGTGCCAGCAGCGTATCGGGGGTCCCAGAGACCCAGTACTTC
CASSVSGVPETQYF
>TRBD1|TRBV27|.|TRBJ2-3
TGTGCCAGCACCCAAGACAGGGTTGATAATACGCAGTATTTT
CASTQDRVDNTQYF